The text below deals with one T cell receptor beta chain. Original data processing: Cell counts per sample came from amplifying reference gene primers. TCRdb's table, derived via immunoSEQ multiplex PCR, lists solely in-frame clones and lacks some. Clonal size and the V and J genes are those of that table, whereas D and trimming came from the DNA. The sample shows around 300,000 clones, under 90% of them seen only once. This specimen belongs to a study of blood T cell repertoires in COVID-19. Study information: Acute-phase and convalescent COVID-19 samples originated in the United States, Italy and Spain. The analysed material was cDNA or gDNA that came from T cells, B-cell-depleted T cells, or PBMCs.

Germline V gene sequence: CDR1 MNHNS, CDR2 SASEGT. Germline trimming cut 2 bases from V and 1 base from J; bases unmatched to any gene: 17. CDR3 length equals 20 residues. The specimen sequenced was peripheral blood. The sequence came from a man aged 50 to 59 with acute or convalescent COVID-19. V and J are TRBV6-1 and TRBJ2-5; 9 nucleotides align to TRBD2. The CDR3 spells CASSEPSGGPRSWPQETQYF. CDR3 coding DNA: TGTGCCAGCAGTGAACCCAGCGGGGGGCCAAGATCCTGGCCCCAAGAGACCCAGTACTTC.